Presented here are 24 T cell receptor beta chains from one specimen sequenced in a study of CD8 T cells in Susac syndrome. cDNA came from approximately 0.5 to 1 ug RNA primed by random hexamers. TCRdb ran MiXCR on the immunoSEQ multiplex PCR reads and lists one entry per CDR3 protein. The table lists 150,000 to 200,000 distinct CDR3 sequences, roughly 90% of them singletons. The sample comprised CD4+ T cells from PBMCs. The receptors were gathered from a human donor with Susac syndrome.

V usage is TRBV6-1 and J usage is TRBJ2-6; weak D call: TRBD2 (6 bases). Germline V gene data show CDR1 as MNHNS and CDR2 as SASEGT. The CDR3 length is 14 residues. Trimming left V 7 bases short and J 3 bases short, with 10 bases between. CDR3 region: CASTRDFGANVLTF. CDR3 in DNA: TGTGCCAGCACCCGGGACTTTGGGGCCAACGTCCTGACTTTC.

The chain employs TRBV9 and TRBJ2-5; 8 positions agree with TRBD1. The CDR3 spans 16 residues. With V trimmed by 0 bases and J by 5 bases, 9 bases remained unmatched. Germline V lookup: CDR1 SGDLS, CDR2 YYNGEE. The CDR3 DNA reads TGTGCCAGCAGCGTAGGTCAGGGGGCTGATGTGGAGACCCAGTACTTC. Translating gives CASSVGQGADVETQYF.

The V gene is TRBV29-1, the J gene TRBJ2-4, with a tentative D call TRBD1 (7 bases). The V gene lost 5 bases and the J gene lost 9 bases, with 20 bases spanning the gap. Germline loops: CDR1 SQVTM, CDR2 ANQGSEA. The CDR3 consists of 14 residues. The CDR3 DNA sequence: TGCAGCGTTCGAACAGGGGAGGATATAGGCATTCAGTACTTC. This gives the protein CSVRTGEDIGIQYF.

Of note for this clonotype: One end of the junction varies from germline; a read error may be responsible. The chain has TRBV29-1 and TRBJ1-1, with 7 bases identical to TRBD1. This CDR3 spans 16 amino acids. The germline V gene has CDR1 SQVTM and CDR2 ANQGSEA. CDR3 nucleotide sequence: TGCAGCGTTGAAGATCGGCCAGGGGGTAGTATCACTGAAGTTTTCTTT. Translation: CSVEDRPGGSITEVFF.

The chain combines TRBV19 with TRBJ1-1; 7 nucleotides line up with TRBD1. V dropped 11 bases and J dropped 5; count of bases not matched to a gene: 14. The CDR3 contains 14 residues. Germline values: CDR1 LNHDA, CDR2 SQIVND (reference sequence). The chain's CDR3 is CACQTSQGRTEAFF. DNA for the CDR3: TGTGCCTGCCAGACCTCACAGGGGAGGACTGAAGCTTTCTTT.

This clonotype has just one count. The V call is TRBV11-2, the J call TRBJ1-3, with D unresolved. There are 14 residues in the CDR3. V lost 8 bases and J 0 bases, leaving 11 bases between the germline ends. The V gene's germline CDR1 is SGHAT and CDR2 FQNNGV. CDR3 DNA: TGTGCCAGCGGACTGATTTTCTCTGGAAACACCATATATTTT. Translated: CASGLIFSGNTIYF.

The chain recombines TRBV19 with TRBJ2-1; D not certain. The CDR3 runs to 16 residues. Trimming removed 7 bases at V and 7 bases at J, with 23 bases between. From germline, CDR1 is LNHDA and CDR2 SQIVND (reference sequence). The CDR3 sequence: CASKHNGLARWNEQFF. DNA for the CDR3: TGTGCCAGTAAACACAACGGCCTGGCCAGGTGGAATGAGCAGTTCTTC.

The J gene is TRBJ2-3, the V gene TRBV6-5, with D tentatively TRBD1 (6 bases). Germline CDR1 and CDR2: MNHEY and SVGAGI. V shed 5 bases and J shed 3 bases, with 12 bases lying between them. This CDR3 comprises 14 residues. The CDR3 DNA reads as TGTGCCAGCAGTCTACAGGGAGTGACAGATACGCAGTATTTT. Its translation: CASSLQGVTDTQYF.

The gene calls are TRBV7-9 and TRBJ1-1; D gene uncertain. The V end was cut by 2 bases, the J end by 1 base, with 8 bases between. CDR3 length: 14 amino acids. CDR1 and CDR2 (germline): SEHNR, FQNEAQ (reference sequence). This CDR3 is CASSLKERNTEAFF. The CDR3 nucleotides read TGTGCCAGCAGCTTAAAGGAGAGGAACACTGAAGCTTTCTTT. Full variable domain (outside the CDR3, taken from reference TRBV7-9 and TRBJ1-1): DTGVSQNPRHKITKRGQNVTFRCDPISEHNRLYWYRQTLGQGPEFLTYFQNEAQLEKSRLLSDRFSAERPKGSFSTLEIQRTEQGDSAMYLCASSLKERNTEAFFGQGTRLTVV.

This sequence joins TRBV27 and TRBJ2-1; D may correspond to TRBD1 or TRBD2 (5 bases each). CDR3 size: 16 residues. Per the germline V gene, CDR1 is MNHEY and CDR2 is SMNVEV (reference sequence). With 1 base removed from V and 0 bases from J, the gap between germline ends came to 10 bases. The CDR3 reads CASSLFGGISYNEQFF. The CDR3 coding sequence is TGTGCCAGCAGTTTATTTGGGGGTATCTCCTACAATGAGCAGTTCTTC.

The chain recombines TRBV6-5 with TRBJ2-5; D unresolved. The length of the CDR3 is 12 residues. Germline lookup yields CDR1 MNHEY and CDR2 SVGAGI. Trimming left V 7 bases short and J 5 bases short, with 11 bases between. CDR3: CASMSQTETQYF. The CDR3 coding sequence is TGTGCCAGCATGAGCCAGACCGAGACCCAGTACTTC.

CDR3 sequence (DNA): TGCGCCAGCAAATACAGGGCTGAAGCTTTCTTT. This codes for CASKYRAEAFF. V usage is TRBV10-2 and J usage is TRBJ1-1, with a possible D match to TRBD1 (6 bases). The CDR3 sequence is 11 residues long. V was trimmed by 7 bases and J by 6 bases, leaving 9 bases between them. Germline V gene lookup returns CDR1 WSHSY and CDR2 SAAADI.

V gene TRBV15 combines with J gene TRBJ1-5, with D maybe TRBD1 (6 bases). The CDR3 runs 16 residues. Germline V gene lookup returns CDR1 LNHNV and CDR2 YYDKDF (reference sequence). Deletions cut 0 bases from V and 3 bases from J, with 12 bases between. CDR3: CATSREAGTNNQPQHF. CDR3 nucleotide sequence: TGTGCCACCAGCAGAGAAGCCGGGACAAACAATCAGCCCCAGCATTTT.

This chain links TRBV29-1 with TRBJ1-5; 8 bases line up with TRBD1. Germline V gives CDR1 SQVTM, CDR2 ANQGSEA. V lost 5 bases and J lost 2; bases outside the gene matches: 11. CDR3 size: 16 residues. The CDR3 sequence: CSVLTGGKGGNQPQHF. The CDR3 coding sequence is TGCAGCGTTTTAACAGGGGGGAAAGGAGGCAATCAGCCCCAGCATTTT.

The V and J genes are TRBV6-1 and TRBJ2-5; 7 nucleotides match TRBD1. Germline V CDR1 and CDR2: MNHNS, SASEGT. J gave up 5 bases and V 6 bases, and 9 bases lay outside the gene matches. The CDR3 is made up of 14 amino acids. This CDR3 is CASRPGGFGETQYF. The DNA of the CDR3 is TGTGCCAGCAGACCAGGGGGTTTCGGGGAGACCCAGTACTTC.

V is TRBV29-1 and J is TRBJ1-4, with 9 bases lining up with TRBD1. With 0 bases clipped from V and 8 bases from J, the junction kept 7 bases outside the gene matches. The CDR3 covers 15 residues. CDR1 and CDR2 from the germline V gene are SQVTM and ANQGSEA. CDR3 loop: CSVEDLETGGEKLFF. Here the CDR3 DNA reads TGCAGCGTTGAAGATTTGGAGACAGGGGGAGAAAAACTGTTTTTT. The variable domain in full, with the rest retrieved from reference TRBV29-1 and TRBJ1-4, is SAVISQKPSRDICQRGTSLTIQCQVDSQVTMMFWYRQQPGQSLTLIATANQGSEATYESGFVIDKFPISRPNLTFSTLTVSNMSPEDSSIYLCSVEDLETGGEKLFFGSGTQLSVL.

The CDR3 DNA reads as TGTGCCTGGGGGTGGTCTGGAAACACCATATATTTT. This codes for CAWGWSGNTIYF. This chain links TRBV30 with TRBJ1-3; D gene unclear. Germline V gene lookup returns CDR1 GTSNPN and CDR2 SVGIG (reference sequence). This CDR3 region has 12 residues. Trimming stripped 5 bases from V and 1 base from J, with 6 bases between.

This clonotype occurred a few times. CDR3 loop: CASSLGTGYGYTF. The CDR3 nucleotides are TGTGCCAGCAGCTTGGGGACAGGCTATGGCTACACCTTC. This chain links TRBV5-6 with TRBJ1-2; 7 positions match TRBD1. CDR1 is SGHDT and CDR2 is YYEEEE in the germline V gene. Trimming took 0 bases from V and 4 from J; bases not matched to a gene: 0. The CDR3 is 13 amino acids.

This clonotype was observed a handful of times. The chain couples TRBV18 to TRBJ1-2; 7 bases agree with TRBD1. V was clipped by 4 bases and J by 6 bases; unmatched bases: 2. The V gene's germline CDR1 is KGHSH and CDR2 LQKENI. The CDR3 loop spans 12 amino acids. The CDR3 here is CASSRQGDGYTF. The CDR3 nucleotides read TGTGCCAGCTCACGACAGGGTGATGGCTACACCTTC.

The chain recombines TRBV15 with TRBJ1-5, with TRBD1 as a possible D gene (6 bases). Germline CDR1 is LNHNV and CDR2 is YYDKDF (reference sequence). V was trimmed by 0 bases and J by 4 bases, leaving 10 bases between them. The CDR3 is 15 amino acids. CDR3 coding DNA: TGTGCCACCAGCAGAGATCTAGGGGGGAATCAGCCCCAGCATTTT. This translates into CATSRDLGGNQPQHF.

The chain combines TRBV28 with TRBJ2-1; the D call may be TRBD1 or TRBD2 (6 bases each). CDR3 length: 16 residues. Germline loops: CDR1 MDHEN, CDR2 SYDVKM. The V end lost 5 bases, the J end lost 2 bases, and 16 bases lay between the germline ends. DNA for the CDR3: TGTGCCAGCAGTCCCCCGGGGGCCCCGACCTACAATGAGCAGTTCTTC. Its translation is CASSPPGAPTYNEQFF.

V gene TRBV2 combines with J gene TRBJ1-3, with 8 bases matching TRBD1. Germline-derived CDR1 and CDR2 are SNHLY and FYNNEI. This CDR3 region has 13 residues. J was trimmed by 0 bases and V by 8 bases; bases with no gene match: 0. The DNA of the CDR3 is TGTGCCAGCGGACAGGGCTCTGGAAACACCATATATTTT. Translating gives CASGQGSGNTIYF.

On this clonotype: One end of the junction is discordant with germline, which a read error may explain. This sequence joins TRBV28 and TRBJ2-5; 9 bases are shared with TRBD1. CDR1 MDHEN and CDR2 SYDVKM come from the germline V gene. The CDR3 contains 15 residues. The CDR3 spells CAGSSHGQGQETQYF. The CDR3 coding sequence is TGTGCCGGCAGTTCCCATGGACAGGGGCAAGAGACCCAGTACTTC.

The count of this clonotype is one. The chain employs TRBV19 and TRBJ2-3; 11 bases are a match to TRBD2. This CDR3 region has 15 residues. Germline lookup yields CDR1 LNHDA and CDR2 SQIVND (reference sequence). Trimming at V came to 7 bases and at J to 6 bases, leaving 9 bases not matched to a gene. The CDR3 region has the DNA TGTGCCAGTAAGATAGTAGCGGGAGGGCCGGATACGCAGTATTTT. It specifies CASKIVAGGPDTQYF.